The 9 T cell receptor beta chains given below trace back to one sample, sequenced in a study of shared clonotypes between healthy human individuals (dated by TCRdb to the early 2020s). The library was generated by the immunoSEQ multiplex PCR assay. TCRdb retrieved this table from immuneACCESS and kept in-frame rearrangements only. Not all clones are present; in checked studies, unresolved V genes account for under half, and no reason is known for the remainder. For this sample the table gives about 680,000 clones, of which around 90% were detected only once. The top ten hold 24% of the sample. CD8 naive samples consisted of CD45RO-negative cells that were positively selected for CCR7, yielding a CD45RA+CCR7+ population without TemRA cells. Sequencing was done on a sample of naive CD8+ T cells sorted from blood. Interpreted using the paper, the cell subset or site label stands for: CD45RA+CCR7+. Receptor source: a man in his thirties or forties in good health.

This clone has a handful of counts. The genes are TRBV6-1 and TRBJ1-2; 9 bases are a match to TRBD1. V dropped 6 bases and J dropped 8; count of bases not matched to a gene: 4. The CDR3 runs 12 residues. The germline V gene has CDR1 MNHNS and CDR2 SASEGT. The CDR3 region has the DNA TGTGCCAGCAGGGGGACAGGGCAAGGCTACACCTTC. Residues: CASRGTGQGYTF.

The J gene is TRBJ2-4, the V gene TRBV7-9, with D possibly matching TRBD1 (7 bases). CDR3 length: 16 amino acids. Per germline, CDR1 SEHNR and CDR2 FQNEAQ (reference sequence). V was cut by 1 base and J by 0 bases, with 10 bases left in between. The CDR3 DNA reads as TGTGCCAGCAGCTTAGATCAGGGGGGAGCCAAAAACATTCAGTACTTC. It translates to CASSLDQGGAKNIQYF.

The V call is TRBV6-6, the J call TRBJ1-1; the match to TRBD1 covers 7 bases. This CDR3 has 13 residues. CDR1 and CDR2 from the germline V gene are MNHNY and SVGAGI (reference sequence). J was trimmed by 10 bases and V by 0 bases; bases with no gene match: 5. This CDR3 is CASSYSIGDRAFF. The CDR3 bases are TGTGCCAGCAGTTACTCGATTGGGGACAGAGCTTTCTTT.

The chain links TRBV9 to TRBJ1-1; D uncertain. Looked up from germline, CDR1 is SGDLS and CDR2 is YYNGEE. The CDR3 runs to 13 residues. Trimming took off 1 base at V and 5 bases at J, with 9 bases between the two ends. CDR3 nucleotide sequence: TGTGCCAGCAGCGTAACCGGTTGGACTGAAGCTTTCTTT. Translation: CASSVTGWTEAFF.

V and J are TRBV7-8 and TRBJ2-7, with a weak D call TRBD2 (5 bases). Germline-derived CDR1 and CDR2 are SGHVS and FQNEAQ. CDR3 length: 16 amino acids. V was pared by 5 bases and J by 0 bases, with 17 bases between. The chain's CDR3 is CASSQVVGEASYEQYF. In DNA form, the CDR3 reads TGTGCCAGCAGCCAGGTGGTGGGAGAAGCCTCCTACGAGCAGTACTTC.

V and J are TRBV11-2 and TRBJ1-5; no firm D call. V dropped 5 bases and J dropped 8 bases, with 4 bases sitting between them. The germline CDR1 and CDR2 sequences are SGHAT and FQNNGV. CDR3 size: 10 residues. The CDR3 sequence is CASSDKPQHF. The CDR3 DNA is TGTGCCAGCAGCGATAAGCCCCAGCATTTT.

The rearrangement links TRBV15 to TRBJ2-3; tentatively, D is TRBD1 or TRBD2 (5 bases each). The CDR3 sequence is 17 residues long. From germline, CDR1 is LNHNV and CDR2 YYDKDF (reference sequence). V lost 6 bases and J 0 bases, leaving 19 bases between the germline ends. CDR3 DNA sequence: TGTGCCACCAGTAGAATCGGGGCCCTTCCTAGCACAGATACGCAGTATTTT. This gives the protein CATSRIGALPSTDTQYF.

This sequence joins TRBV10-3 and TRBJ1-5; no clear D. This CDR3 is 14 amino acids long. Germline CDR1 is ENHRY and CDR2 is SYGVKD. The V and J ends lost 8 bases and 4 bases respectively, with 15 bases between them. CDR3 DNA sequence: TGTGCCATCCCTTCTGGACCGCTTAATCAGCCCCAGCATTTT. As protein: CAIPSGPLNQPQHF.

The rearrangement joins TRBV29-1 to TRBJ2-1; TRBD2 aligns across 7 bases. V lost 6 bases and J lost 2; bases outside the gene matches: 10. Per germline, CDR1 SQVTM and CDR2 ANQGSEA. The CDR3 has 15 residues. The CDR3 spells CSVAGGSLPYNEQFF. The CDR3 DNA reads as TGCAGCGTCGCCGGGGGGAGCCTCCCCTACAATGAGCAGTTCTTC.